The entry that follows covers one T cell receptor (beta chain) sequence. This sample was included in a study of blood T cell repertoires in COVID-19. Per the germline V gene, CDR1 is SGDLS and CDR2 is YYNGEE. This CDR3 contains 16 residues. Trimming cost V 3 bases and J 8 bases, with 18 bases left between them. Authors' analysis steps: Estimates of nucleated cell counts were drawn from the amplification of reference gene primers. Sequenced by immunoSEQ multiplex PCR; TCRdb stores in-frame clones only, minus some. V and J calls and clone size come straight from that table; D and trimming were deduced from the DNA. Here the sample spans about 240,000 clones, roughly 90% being singletons.

Sequencing was performed on peripheral blood. J is TRBJ1-6 and V is TRBV9; TRBD1 might be the D (5 bases). The sequence was obtained from a woman in her 30s with acute or convalescent COVID-19. CDR3: CASSASRTSVDSPLHF. CDR3 DNA: TGTGCCAGCAGCGCTTCAAGGACATCAGTAGATTCACCCCTCCACTTT.